The text below deals with one TCR beta chain. Its antigen is unknown. A read error may be the cause here, since a much bigger clone is one base away. Donors uniformly comprised healthy Caucasians. CDR3 length equals 13 residues. Looked up from germline, CDR1 is SGHVS and CDR2 is FQNEAQ. Unique molecular identifiers were present on the cDNA, and a universal primer site came from template switching. From the 5' RACE reads, TCRdb called clonotypes with MiXCR, one entry per CDR3 protein. The sample yields 690,000 or so distinct CDR3 sequences, 6.1% seen once. The data stem from a study of identical twins. Study findings and constraints: The study drew conclusions from cross-sectional statistical analysis, not from following the same donors. Twin-shared out-of-frame alpha sequences were enriched for low generation probability.

The genes are TRBV7-8 and TRBJ1-1; D ambiguous. The specimen sequenced was naive T cells sorted from blood. This TCR was sampled from a man aged 18 to 30 in good health. The DNA of the CDR3 is TGTGCCAGCAGCTTAGTTTCTAACACTGAAGCTTACTTT. Translation: CASSLVSNTEAYF.